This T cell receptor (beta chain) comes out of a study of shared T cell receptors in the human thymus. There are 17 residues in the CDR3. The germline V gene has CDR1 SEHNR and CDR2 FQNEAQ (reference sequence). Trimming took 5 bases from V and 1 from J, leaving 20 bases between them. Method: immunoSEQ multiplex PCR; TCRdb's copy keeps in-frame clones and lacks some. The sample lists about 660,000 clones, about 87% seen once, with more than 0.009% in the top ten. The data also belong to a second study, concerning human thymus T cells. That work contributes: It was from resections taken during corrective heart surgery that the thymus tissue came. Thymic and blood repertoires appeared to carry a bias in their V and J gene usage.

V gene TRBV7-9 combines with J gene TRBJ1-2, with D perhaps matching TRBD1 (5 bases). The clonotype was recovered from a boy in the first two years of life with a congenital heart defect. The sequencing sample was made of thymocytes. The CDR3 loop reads CASSQLRLGGSNYGYTF. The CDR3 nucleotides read TGTGCCAGCAGCCAGCTTAGGCTGGGGGGTAGTAACTATGGCTACACCTTC.